Listed here are 24 T cell receptor beta chains from one sample, sequenced in a study of regulatory T cells. The PCR used 52 TRBV and 13 TRBJ primers. This table comes from immunoSEQ multiplex PCR, and its TCRdb copy is limited to in-frame clones, with some not included. The table records about 21,000 clones, about 88% of them present only once. The antigens these receptors bind are not known. Study-level findings and limits: In CD3G-deficient patients, conventional CD4+ T cells were enriched for hydrophobic CDR3 residues at positions 6 and 7.

Input material: conventional CD4+ T cells sorted from blood. The receptors were gathered from a child aged 5 to 17 with CD3G deficiency.

The chain employs TRBV19 and TRBJ1-5; no definite D call. The CDR3 is made up of 13 amino acids. Germline lookup yields CDR1 LNHDA and CDR2 SQIVND (reference sequence). Trimming removed 3 bases at V and 6 bases at J, with 9 bases between. The CDR3 bases are TGTGCCAGTAGTATGGGCTGGCTTCAGCCCCAGCATTTT. As protein: CASSMGWLQPQHF.

The V gene is TRBV28, the J gene TRBJ1-2; 7 bases map to TRBD1. The CDR3 extends over 13 amino acids. V shed 6 bases, J shed 9 bases, and the junction held 10 bases outside the gene matches. CDR1 is MDHEN and CDR2 is SYDVKM in the germline V gene. CDR3 in DNA: TGTGCCAGCAGCCCTAGACAGGGATGGCGCTACACCTTC. Translated: CASSPRQGWRYTF.

This sequence joins TRBV10-3 and TRBJ2-3; TRBD2 agrees at 9 bases. Germline V gene data show CDR1 as ENHRY and CDR2 as SYGVKD. The CDR3 spans 13 residues. Trimming removed 7 bases from V and 2 bases from J; junction bases left unmatched: 1. This chain's CDR3 is CAIKRGATDTQYF. In nucleotides, the CDR3 is TGTGCCATCAAGCGGGGGGCCACAGATACGCAGTATTTT.

This chain connects TRBV18 to TRBJ2-1; no clear D gene. The germline V gene encodes CDR1 KGHSH and CDR2 LQKENI. V gave up 1 base and J gave up 5 bases, with 9 bases separating them. The CDR3 runs to 14 residues. The CDR3 here is CASSPLTPNNEQFF. The CDR3 DNA follows: TGTGCCAGCTCACCACTAACTCCCAACAATGAGCAGTTCTTC.

The J gene is TRBJ2-7, the V gene TRBV6-1; D is perhaps TRBD2 (6 bases). Germline CDR1 reads MNHNS; CDR2 reads SASEGT. Trimming pared 4 bases from V and 2 bases from J, leaving 15 bases between. This CDR3 contains 15 residues. CDR3 bases: TGTGCCAGCAGTGTTAGGGTAGCGGCCACCTACGAGCAGTACTTC. Amino acids: CASSVRVAATYEQYF.

The J gene is TRBJ2-5, the V gene TRBV7-8; maybe TRBD2 (7 bases). The end of the DNA is better explained by TRBJ2-7, so the J call may be wrong. The CDR3 runs to 14 residues. In germline, CDR1 is SGHVS, CDR2 FQNEAQ. The CDR3 loop reads CASSLGGGAREQYF. In DNA, the CDR3 is TGTGCCAGCAGCTTAGGTGGGGGGGCGCGCGAGCAGTACTTC.

V usage is TRBV19 and J usage is TRBJ2-1; 13 bases fit TRBD2. The CDR3 is 14 amino acids. The germline V gene encodes CDR1 LNHDA and CDR2 SQIVND (reference sequence). J was trimmed by 15 bases and V by 1 base; bases with no gene match: 6. The CDR3 spells CASSIGGTSGALFF. The CDR3 region has the DNA TGTGCCAGTAGTATAGGGGGGACTAGCGGGGCCCTGTTCTTC.

The CDR3 coding sequence is TGTGCCAGCAGTGCTATGACAGGGGGCAGAAATCAGCCCCAGCATTTT. This encodes CASSAMTGGRNQPQHF. The rearrangement links TRBV6-1 to TRBJ1-5; 10 positions agree with TRBD1. This CDR3 comprises 16 residues. The ends lost 4 bases at V and 4 bases at J; junction bases unmatched: 7. From germline, CDR1 is MNHNS and CDR2 SASEGT.

The sample holds a few counts of this clone. The chain combines TRBV28 with TRBJ2-2, with 12 bases that match TRBD2. The V segment lost 5 bases and the J segment 6 bases; nucleotides outside the gene matches: 10. Germline V gives CDR1 MDHEN, CDR2 SYDVKM. This CDR3 comprises 17 residues. CDR3 residues: CASSIRLAGVGAGELFF. The CDR3 DNA is TGTGCCAGCAGTATCAGACTAGCGGGAGTTGGGGCCGGGGAGCTGTTTTTT.

This chain connects TRBV10-3 to TRBJ1-1; 8 bases are shared with TRBD1. Germline trimming cut 6 bases from V and 1 base from J; bases unmatched to any gene: 13. This CDR3 spans 17 amino acids. The germline gives CDR1 ENHRY, CDR2 SYGVKD. The CDR3 protein is CAIRDSGQARRNTEAFF. CDR3 sequence (DNA): TGTGCCATCAGGGACTCGGGACAGGCTCGGAGGAACACTGAAGCTTTCTTT.

V and J are TRBV30 and TRBJ1-2; D uncertain. Deletions cut 2 bases from V and 4 bases from J, with 11 bases between. CDR3 size: 13 residues. Germline V gives CDR1 GTSNPN, CDR2 SVGIG (reference sequence). This CDR3 reads CAWSPGSFYGYTF. Written as DNA, the CDR3 is TGTGCCTGGAGTCCCGGGTCCTTCTATGGCTACACCTTC.

The V and J genes are TRBV6-1 and TRBJ2-1; D may correspond to TRBD1 or TRBD2 (5 bases each). The CDR3 covers 13 residues. Trimming took 6 bases from V and 3 from J, leaving 9 bases between them. The germline V gene encodes CDR1 MNHNS and CDR2 SASEGT. CDR3 bases: TGTGCCAGCAGACAGGACTTCTACAATGAGCAGTTCTTC. Its translation: CASRQDFYNEQFF.

This clone was detected once. The chain carries TRBV19 and TRBJ1-2; 7 nucleotides line up with TRBD1. The CDR3 has 12 residues. The germline CDR1 and CDR2 sequences are LNHDA and SQIVND (reference sequence). J gave up 8 bases and V 8 bases, and 8 bases lay outside the gene matches. The CDR3 bases are TGTGCCAGTTGGACAGGAGAAGGAGGCTACACCTTC. This translates into CASWTGEGGYTF.

This rearrangement joins TRBV6-1 to TRBJ2-7; D is undetermined. Germline V lookup: CDR1 MNHNS, CDR2 SASEGT. The CDR3 covers 15 residues. The ends were cut back, 5 bases at V and 3 bases at J, with 17 bases in the middle. This chain's CDR3 is CASSPEWLGFYEQYF. The CDR3 DNA is TGTGCCAGCAGTCCAGAATGGCTAGGGTTCTACGAGCAGTACTTC.

V gene TRBV10-3 combines with J gene TRBJ1-2, with 7 bases lining up with TRBD1. CDR3 length: 15 residues. V lost 6 bases to trimming and J lost 5 bases; unmatched junction nucleotides: 12. Per germline, CDR1 ENHRY and CDR2 SYGVKD. The CDR3 bases are TGTGCCATCAGGGCCTCGACAGGGCCTCTTTATGGCTACACCTTC. As protein: CAIRASTGPLYGYTF.

The chain joins TRBV5-1 to TRBJ2-3, with D hard to call. This CDR3 region has 14 residues. The V end was cut by 0 bases, the J end by 2 bases, with 7 bases between. Germline V CDR1 and CDR2: SGHRS, YFSETQ. CDR3 in DNA: TGCGCCAGCAGCTTGGGACTCATCACAGATACGCAGTATTTT. It translates to CASSLGLITDTQYF.

V is TRBV5-1 and J is TRBJ2-5, with 7 positions matching TRBD2. The germline gives CDR1 SGHRS, CDR2 YFSETQ. CDR3 size: 15 residues. Losses at the gene ends were 3 bases for V and 5 bases for J; bases not matched to a gene: 10. This chain's CDR3 is CASSSNAGAGETQYF. The CDR3 region has the DNA TGCGCCAGCAGCTCCAACGCGGGAGCCGGGGAGACCCAGTACTTC.

V and J are TRBV7-8 and TRBJ2-7, with 11 positions matching TRBD1. Trimming removed 5 bases from V and 2 bases from J; junction bases left unmatched: 5. Germline V CDR1 and CDR2: SGHVS, FQNEAQ. The CDR3 is made up of 15 amino acids. The DNA of the CDR3 is TGTGCCAGCAGCAGGGGACAGGGGGAAACCTACGAGCAGTACTTC. Amino acid sequence: CASSRGQGETYEQYF. The full variable domain, with the rest looked up from reference TRBV7-8 and TRBJ2-7, is GAGVSQSPRYKVAKRGQDVALRCDPISGHVSLFWYQQALGQGPEFLTYFQNEAQLDKSGLPSDRFFAERPEGSVSTLKIQRTQQEDSAVYLCASSRGQGETYEQYFGPGTRLTVT.

This clone appeared a few times. The chain has TRBV6-1 and TRBJ2-2; unclear D gene. Germline V gene sequence: CDR1 MNHNS, CDR2 SASEGT. V was shortened by 6 bases and J by 5 bases, with 13 bases between the two germline ends. The CDR3 loop spans 14 amino acids. The CDR3, as DNA: TGTGCCAGCAGGCCAGACTGGGAAACCGGGGAGCTGTTTTTT. It translates to CASRPDWETGELFF.

The chain links TRBV19 to TRBJ2-1; 11 bases fit TRBD2. Per the germline V gene, CDR1 is LNHDA and CDR2 is SQIVND (reference sequence). The CDR3 sequence is 17 residues long. J was trimmed by 8 bases and V by 4 bases; bases with no gene match: 13. The CDR3 coding sequence is TGTGCCAGTAGTAGAACCTGGACTAGCGGGTTTCGGGATGAGCAGTTCTTC. Amino acid sequence: CASSRTWTSGFRDEQFF.

The chain links TRBV28 to TRBJ2-7; D is possibly TRBD1 (6 bases). The germline V gene has CDR1 MDHEN and CDR2 SYDVKM. V dropped 3 bases and J dropped 2 bases, with 14 bases sitting between them. The CDR3 has 15 residues. The chain's CDR3 is CASSLGSGTPYEQYF. Written as DNA, the CDR3 is TGTGCCAGCAGTTTGGGATCCGGGACACCCTACGAGCAGTACTTC.

The chain recombines TRBV19 with TRBJ1-1; TRBD1 aligns across 10 bases. Germline V gene sequence: CDR1 LNHDA, CDR2 SQIVND (reference sequence). Unmatched junction bases numbered 10, after V lost 5 bases and J lost 7 bases. CDR3 length: 15 residues. DNA of the CDR3: TGTGCCAGTAGTGACCTTGGACAGGGGGAAGTTGAAGCTTTCTTT. Its translation is CASSDLGQGEVEAFF.

J is TRBJ1-1 and V is TRBV27, with D unresolved. V was trimmed by 6 bases and J by 9 bases, leaving 8 bases between them. The germline CDR1 and CDR2 sequences are MNHEY and SMNVEV (reference sequence). The CDR3 is 10 amino acids. CDR3 DNA: TGTGCCAGCAGAAGGGATCAAGCTTTCTTT. Residues: CASRRDQAFF.

This clone has only one observation. V gene TRBV5-3 combines with J gene TRBJ2-2; 11 bases fit TRBD2. TRBV5-3 counts as an open reading frame of uncertain function. The CDR3 has 20 residues. With 2 bases clipped from V and 4 bases from J, the junction kept 16 bases outside the gene matches. The chain's CDR3 is CARSFPPGTSGSRGTGELFF. The CDR3 region has the DNA TGTGCCAGAAGCTTTCCCCCCGGGACTAGCGGCTCTCGAGGCACCGGGGAGCTGTTTTTT.